The present TCR beta chain was sequenced within a study of blood T cell repertoires in COVID-19. Overall study: Donors in the United States, Italy and Spain gave samples during acute or convalescent COVID-19. T cells, B-cell-depleted T cells, or PBMCs provided the cDNA or gDNA that served as material.

How the authors handled the data: Estimation of nucleated cell counts relied on the amplification of reference gene primers. Clones were sequenced by immunoSEQ multiplex PCR, and TCRdb holds only the in-frame ones, with some missing. V, J and clone size derive from that table, while D and trimming were established from the DNA sequence. The table records roughly 200,000 clones, roughly 84% of them present only once. In the case of this clone: Other DNA sequences in this specimen translate into the identical CDR3.

This receptor was identified in an elderly woman with acute or convalescent COVID-19. The sequenced sample consisted of peripheral blood.

For the CDR3, the DNA is TGTGCCAGCTCACCCGCGGGGAACACTGAAGCTTTCTTT. Protein product: CASSPAGNTEAFF. V and J are TRBV18 and TRBJ1-1; D gene unclear. The CDR3 totals 13 residues. V was shortened by 3 bases and J by 1 base, with 6 bases between the two germline ends. Germline V gives CDR1 KGHSH, CDR2 LQKENI.